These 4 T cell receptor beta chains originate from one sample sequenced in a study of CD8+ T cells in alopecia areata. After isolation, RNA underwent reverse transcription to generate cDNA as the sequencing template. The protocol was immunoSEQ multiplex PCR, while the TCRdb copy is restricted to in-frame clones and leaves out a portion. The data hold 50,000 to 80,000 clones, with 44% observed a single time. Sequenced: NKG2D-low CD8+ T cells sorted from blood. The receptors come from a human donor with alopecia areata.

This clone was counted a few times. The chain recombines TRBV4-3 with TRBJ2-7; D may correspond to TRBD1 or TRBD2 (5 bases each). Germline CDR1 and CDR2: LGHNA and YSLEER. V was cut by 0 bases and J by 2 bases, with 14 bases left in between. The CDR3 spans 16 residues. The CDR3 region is CASSQESGTLTYEQYF. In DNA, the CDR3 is TGCGCCAGCAGCCAAGAGTCGGGGACCCTGACCTACGAGCAGTACTTC.

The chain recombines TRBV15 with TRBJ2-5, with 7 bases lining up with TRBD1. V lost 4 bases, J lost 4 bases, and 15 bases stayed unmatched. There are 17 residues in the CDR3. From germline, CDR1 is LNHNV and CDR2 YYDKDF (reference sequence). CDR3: CATSTQPGQKGSETQYF. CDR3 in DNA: TGTGCCACCAGCACCCAACCGGGACAGAAGGGGTCAGAGACCCAGTACTTC.

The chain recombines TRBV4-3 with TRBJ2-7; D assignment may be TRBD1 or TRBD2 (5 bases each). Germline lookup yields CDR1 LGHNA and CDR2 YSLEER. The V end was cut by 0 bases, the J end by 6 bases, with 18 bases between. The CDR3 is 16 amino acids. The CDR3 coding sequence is TGCGCCAGCAGCCAAGATACCCCAGGGACCTGGAGCGAGCAGTACTTC. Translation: CASSQDTPGTWSEQYF.

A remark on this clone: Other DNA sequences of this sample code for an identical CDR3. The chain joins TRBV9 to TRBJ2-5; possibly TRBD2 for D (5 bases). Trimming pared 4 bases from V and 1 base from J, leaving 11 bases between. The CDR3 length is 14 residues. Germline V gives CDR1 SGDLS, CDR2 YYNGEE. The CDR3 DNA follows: TGTGCCAGCAGCCCCTCCGGAGGCCAAGAGACCCAGTACTTC. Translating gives CASSPSGGQETQYF.